The rows below give T cell receptor beta chains drawn from one sample of a study of T cell repertoires in cytomegalovirus infection. A single record per CDR3 protein comes from TCRdb applying MiXCR to the reads. The data contain about 890,000 distinct CDR3 sequences, less than 40% of them singletons. The antigens these receptors bind are not known. This specimen was cultured CD8+ T cells from PBMCs, taken from culture after CMV antigen stimulation. The receptors were gathered from a human donor in good health (CMV status not recorded). Some clones in this sample may be carry-over from other donors' samples. Both conserved end residues are part of each CDR3. D genes are given only for firm matches. Some rows have no size entry. The others give once, few or many, or a class for an expanded clone.

d_call | j_call | v_call | clone_size | cdr3_nt | cdr3_aa
TRBD1 | TRBJ2-5 | TRBV7-9 | . | TGTGCCAGCAGTCGACGGACAGGGGAGGTATTGCCAAACCCAGAGACCCAGTACTTC | CASSRRTGEVLPNPETQYF
. | TRBJ2-3 | TRBV19 | . | TGTGCCAGTACTCCCGGGACTGCTGGTTTCCTGGGGGATACGCAGTATTTT | CASTPGTAGFLGDTQYF
. | TRBJ2-3 | TRBV7-6 | few | TGTGCCAGCAGCCCAATGGGGGAGACTAGCACAGATACGCAGTATTTT | CASSPMGETSTDTQYF
. | TRBJ2-7 | TRBV4-1 | . | TGCGCCAGCAGCCAAGCCGGCCCGGGACTCCGCGGGGAGGAGCAGTACTTC | CASSQAGPGLRGEEQYF
. | TRBJ1-2 | TRBV6-1 | many | TGTGCCAGCAGTACCATGACCGGGCCCTATGGCTACACCTTC | CASSTMTGPYGYTF
TRBD2 | TRBJ2-7 | TRBV7-2 | many | TGTGCCAGCAGCAGTTTTAGCGGGGGCTCGGAAGACGAGCAGTACTTC | CASSSFSGGSEDEQYF
. | TRBJ2-1 | TRBV18 | . | TGTGCCAGCTCACCTGAGGGCAGCTCCTACAATGAGCAGTTCTTC | CASSPEGSSYNEQFF
TRBD2 | TRBJ2-4 | TRBV5-6 | . | TGTGCCAGCAGCTTAAGTAGCGGGGGAGGCTTAGCCAAAAACATTCAGTACTTC | CASSLSSGGGLAKNIQYF
. | TRBJ1-4 | TRBV7-6 | many | TGTGCCAGCAGCTTAGCCATGGGGGTCCAAAATGAAAAACTGTTTTTT | CASSLAMGVQNEKLFF
TRBD2 | TRBJ2-1 | TRBV9 | . | TGTGCCAGCAGCCCAGAAGCGGGGGGCATCAATGAGCAGTTCTTC | CASSPEAGGINEQFF
. | TRBJ1-4 | TRBV6-6 | . | TGTGCCAGCAGTTACTCGCAGGCGCAGACTAATGAAAAACTGTTTTTT | CASSYSQAQTNEKLFF
TRBD1 | TRBJ1-1 | TRBV4-1 | . | TGCTCCAGCAGCCAAGATTCAAACAGGGGCCGGAACACTGAAGCTTTCTTT | CSSSQDSNRGRNTEAFF
. | TRBJ2-3 | TRBV4-3 | . | TGCGCCAGCAGTTGGAATCCGGGAGGCACAGATACGCAGTATTTT | CASSWNPGGTDTQYF
TRBD1 | TRBJ2-1 | TRBV7-6 | many | TGTGCCAGCAGCTTATATATTCGGGACAGGGCTGATGAGCAGTTCTTC | CASSLYIRDRADEQFF
. | TRBJ2-7 | TRBV6-2/TRBV6-3 | . | TGTGCCAGCAGTTACGGTAGCCGAATCGCCTACGAGCAGTACTTC | CASSYGSRIAYEQYF
. | TRBJ2-5 | TRBV7-8 | many | TGTGCCAGCTTCCCACGGGGCCGCATCCTACAAGAGACCCAGTACTTC | CASFPRGRILQETQYF
. | TRBJ1-2 | TRBV27 | few | TGTGCCAGCAGGGGTCATAGATCCTGGCTAGGCTATGGCTACACCTTC | CASRGHRSWLGYGYTF
TRBD1 | TRBJ2-1 | TRBV7-9 | many | TGTGCCAGCAACAAACCGGGACAGGGGGCCTCCAATGAGCAGTTCTTC | CASNKPGQGASNEQFF
. | TRBJ2-7 | TRBV7-2 | many | TGTGCCAGCAGCTTAAGGGCTAGTCCCCATCTCGAGCAGTACTTC | CASSLRASPHLEQYF
TRBD1 | TRBJ1-5 | TRBV7-9 | . | TGTGCCAGCAGCTCTTCCTGGACAGGGGATATCAATCAGCCCCAGCATTTT | CASSSSWTGDINQPQHF